This T cell receptor beta chain was captured in a study of Ad26.COV2.S vaccination and SARS-CoV-2 variants. Study-level results: There was a possibility that the TCR breadth and depth analyses underestimated total T cell responses.

Losses at the gene ends were 0 bases for V and 4 bases for J; bases not matched to a gene: 9. In germline, CDR1 is WSHSY, CDR2 SAAADI. This CDR3 is 18 amino acids long. Of note for this clone: Its antigen is unknown.

Treatment reported: some 20 received Ad26.COV2.S at low or high dose, single or two shots; 5 received placebo; per-sample allocation not given. Specimen acquisition occurred on day 63 following the initial vaccine or placebo injection. An adult aged 18-55 years in Boston served as the donor. An Ad26 vector was used to express Wuhan-strain SARS-CoV-2 spike as the vaccine. This table comes from immunoSEQ multiplex PCR, and its TCRdb copy is limited to in-frame clones, with some not included. In the table there are 400,000 to 450,000 clones, about 90% of which are singletons. Sample: peripheral blood, taken in a trial of Ad26.COV2.S vaccine versus placebo. This receptor was identified in a person between 18 and 65 years old who received the Ad26.COV2.S COVID-19 vaccine or a placebo. The chain joins TRBV10-2 to TRBJ1-6; TRBD1 matches at 7 bases. The CDR3 coding sequence is TGCGCCAGCAGTGAGTCGACTGGCAGGGGGTATTATAATTCACCCCTCCACTTT. This encodes CASSESTGRGYYNSPLHF.